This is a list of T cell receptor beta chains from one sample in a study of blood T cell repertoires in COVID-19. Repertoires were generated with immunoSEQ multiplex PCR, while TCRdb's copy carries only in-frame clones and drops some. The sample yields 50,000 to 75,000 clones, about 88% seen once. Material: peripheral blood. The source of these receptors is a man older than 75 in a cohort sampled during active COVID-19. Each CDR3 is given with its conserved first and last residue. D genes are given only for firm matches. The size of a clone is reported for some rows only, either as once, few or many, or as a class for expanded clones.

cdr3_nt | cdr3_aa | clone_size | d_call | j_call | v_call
TGTGCCAGCAATTTGGGACAGGGTCGTCGGGAGCCCCAGCATTTT | CASNLGQGRREPQHF | few | TRBD1 | TRBJ1-5 | TRBV2
TGTGCCAGCTCACCCAACAGAGACTATGGCTACACCTTC | CASSPNRDYGYTF | NA | NA | TRBJ1-2 | TRBV18
TGCGCCAGCAGCTTGGGGGCAGAGAGCTCCTACGAGCAGTACTTC | CASSLGAESSYEQYF | NA | NA | TRBJ2-7 | TRBV5-1
TGTGCCAGCAGTCGAACCCGGGACACCCGGAAAGAGACCCAGTACTTC | CASSRTRDTRKETQYF | NA | NA | TRBJ2-5 | TRBV27
TGCGCCAGCAGCCCTGGACAGACCTATGGCTACACCTTC | CASSPGQTYGYTF | NA | NA | TRBJ1-2 | TRBV5-1
TGTGCCAGTAGTACGATCGGAGAGACCCAGTACTTC | CASSTIGETQYF | NA | NA | TRBJ2-5 | TRBV19
TGTGCCAGCAGCTTAGACGTTCCTAGCGGGGAGTCGGGTGAGCAGTTCTTC | CASSLDVPSGESGEQFF | NA | TRBD2 | TRBJ2-1 | TRBV7-6
TGTGCCAGCAGTGATTGGGGGGCAGGGGGTGGGGAGACCCAGTACTTC | CASSDWGAGGGETQYF | once | NA | TRBJ2-5 | TRBV25-1
TGTGCCAGCAGCTTAGAGAGGACAGATATGAACACTGAAGCTTTCTTT | CASSLERTDMNTEAFF | NA | NA | TRBJ1-1 | TRBV7-2
TGTGCCAGTAGTATGGGAGCTAGCGGGAGTATCGATACGCAGTATTTT | CASSMGASGSIDTQYF | NA | TRBD2 | TRBJ2-3 | TRBV19
TGTGCCAGCACTCAGGGGGCTGGGAGCAATCAGCCCCAGCATTTT | CASTQGAGSNQPQHF | few | TRBD1 | TRBJ1-5 | TRBV9
TGTGCCAGTAGTGTTTCACAGGGGATGAACGAGCAGTACTTC | CASSVSQGMNEQYF | NA | TRBD1 | TRBJ2-7 | TRBV19
TGTGCCAGCAGCGTAACGGGGACAGCTTACTCTGGGGCCAACGTCCTGACTTTC | CASSVTGTAYSGANVLTF | NA | TRBD1 | TRBJ2-6 | TRBV9
TGTGCCAGTAGTATAAGACAGCCGAACACTGAAGCTTTCTTT | CASSIRQPNTEAFF | once | NA | TRBJ1-1 | TRBV19